This T cell receptor (beta chain) is from a study of T cell changes during pregnancy in multiple sclerosis. Measured with immunoSEQ multiplex PCR; TCRdb has only the in-frame clones, and not every one. The profile shows under 50,000 clones, roughly 92% of them singletons. In germline, CDR1 is SEHNR, CDR2 FQNEAQ (reference sequence). This CDR3 is 17 amino acids long. V gave up 5 bases and J gave up 4 bases; unmatched junction bases: 8. The clonotype originates from a female donor in good health, enrolled as a control in a pregnancy study. The chain uses TRBV7-9 and TRBJ2-3; 14 nucleotides align to TRBD2. The sample was CD4+ T cells from peripheral blood mononuclear cells, taken in the second trimester of pregnancy. The CDR3 region has the DNA TGTGCCAGCAGCCGGGGGACTAGCGGGGGTTACGCAGATACGCAGTATTTT. Residues: CASSRGTSGGYADTQYF.